The entry below describes one T cell receptor (beta chain). The target antigen is unknown. The entry originates in a study of vaccination effects on CD4 cells after COVID-19. The protocol was immunoSEQ multiplex PCR, while the TCRdb copy is restricted to in-frame clones and leaves out a portion. The table has about 38,000 clones, approximately 84% seen once. The CDR3 runs to 16 residues. Germline lookup yields CDR1 MDHEN and CDR2 SYDVKM. Trimming took 2 bases from V and 0 from J, leaving 13 bases between them. Sequencing in the ViraFEST assay came after antigen-specific CD4+ T cells had been expanded with viral peptide pools, which were used to stimulate PBMC. The culture ran for roughly 10 days before CD4+ T cells were isolated. As their vaccination, participants received two doses of either BNT162b2 or mRNA-1273. Prior SARS-CoV-2 infection was absent in the vaccine recipients, as shown by negative nucleocapsid antibodies. A half-medium replacement with IL-2 medium was carried out on days 3 and 7.

The sequence was collected from a human donor who received a COVID-19 vaccine. Some clones in this sample may be carry-over from other donors' samples. The chain combines TRBV28 with TRBJ1-2; no clear D gene. Sequences were derived from CD4+ T cells from PBMCs cultured with HCoV-NL63 spike peptides, sampled after COVID-19 vaccination. This chain's CDR3 is CASSLGPTLSNYGYTF. The CDR3 DNA reads as TGTGCCAGCAGTTTAGGGCCCACCCTATCTAACTATGGCTACACCTTC.